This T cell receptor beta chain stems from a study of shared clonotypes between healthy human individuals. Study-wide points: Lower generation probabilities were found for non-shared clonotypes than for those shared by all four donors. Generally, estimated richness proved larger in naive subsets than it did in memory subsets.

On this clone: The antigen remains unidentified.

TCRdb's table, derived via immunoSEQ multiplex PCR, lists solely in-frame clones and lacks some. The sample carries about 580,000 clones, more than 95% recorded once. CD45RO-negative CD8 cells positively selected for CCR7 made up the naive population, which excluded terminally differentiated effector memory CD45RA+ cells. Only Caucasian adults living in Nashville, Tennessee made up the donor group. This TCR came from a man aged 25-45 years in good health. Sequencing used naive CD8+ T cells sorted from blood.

The CDR3 nucleotides are TGTGCCACTTCGTGGCTAGCGGGAGGTTCCGAGCAGTACTTC. Protein sequence: CATSWLAGGSEQYF. The chain employs TRBV28 and TRBJ2-7; 11 bases match TRBD2. Losses at the gene ends were 10 bases for V and 6 bases for J; bases not matched to a gene: 11. Germline V lookup: CDR1 MDHEN, CDR2 SYDVKM. The CDR3 has 14 amino acids. Together with reference TRBV28 and TRBJ2-7, the CDR3 gives the full variable domain: DVKVTQSSRYLVKRTGEKVFLECVQDMDHENMFWYRQDPGLGLRLIYFSYDVKMKEKGDIPEGYSVSREKKERFSLILESASTNQTSMYLCATSWLAGGSEQYFGPGTRLTVT.